One sample yielded the 26 T cell receptor beta chains listed below, sequenced in a study of Tregs in tolerant kidney transplant recipients. These receptors are not linked to any known antigen. Using immunoSEQ multiplex PCR, the repertoire was profiled, and TCRdb retains in-frame clones only, with some absent. The sample consists of about 840 clones, approximately 45% of them appearing once. The sequencing here drew on Tregs from blood cultured with allogeneic cells, taken before the transplant. The receptor set was obtained from a human patient who received a combined kidney and bone marrow transplant.

A word on this clone: With a far larger clone one base away, a read error is the likely cause. Other nucleotide sequences from this sample produce the same CDR3. The rearrangement links TRBV25-1 to TRBJ1-2; D gene unclear. The germline V gene has CDR1 MGHDK and CDR2 SYGVNS. This CDR3 spans 12 amino acids. The CDR3 nucleotides read TGTGCCAGCAGTGTAGGGCTCCATGGCTACACATTC. It encodes CASSVGLHGYTF.

The count of this clone is one. Compared with germline, one end of the junction differs, possibly owing to a read error. This sequence joins TRBV25-1 and TRBJ2-7, with 9 nucleotides matching TRBD1. This CDR3 contains 15 residues. CDR1 MGHDK and CDR2 SYGVNS come from the germline V gene. The CDR3 sequence: CSSSEMTGGIHEQYF. The DNA of the CDR3 is TGTTCCAGCAGTGAGATGACAGGGGGGATCCACGAGCAGTACTTC.

This clone was detected only once. One end of the junction varies from germline; a read error may be responsible. The chain recombines TRBV25-1 with TRBJ1-2; D unresolved. CDR3 length: 12 residues. Germline assignment: CDR1 MGHDK and CDR2 SYGVNS. The CDR3 coding sequence is TGTTCCAGCAGTGTATGTCTCCATGGCTACACCTTC. It yields the protein CSSSVCLHGYTF.

The chain couples TRBV28 to TRBJ1-5; tentatively, D is TRBD1 (6 bases). Germline lookup yields CDR1 MDHEN and CDR2 SYDVKM. Between the trimmed V and J ends, which lost 10 bases and 4 bases, there was a span of 14 bases. This CDR3 has 13 amino acids. CDR3 loop: CATALDRNQPQHF. The CDR3 coding sequence is TGTGCCACCGCCCTGGACAGAAATCAGCCCCAGCATTTT.

The V gene is TRBV6-4, the J gene TRBJ2-4, with D possibly being TRBD1 (6 bases). This CDR3 spans 16 amino acids. Trimming removed 2 bases at V and 4 bases at J, with 15 bases between. The germline V gene encodes CDR1 MRHNA and CDR2 SNTAGT. The CDR3 DNA follows: TGTGCCAGCAGTGACATCGGGCCGGGACAAAAAAACATTCAGTACTTC. This translates into CASSDIGPGQKNIQYF.

DNA for the CDR3: TGTGCCAGCAGTGTAGGGCTCCATGGCTACACCTTC. Protein sequence: CASSVGLHGYTF. V is TRBV7-2 and J is TRBJ1-2; D unclear. The CDR3 is made up of 12 amino acids. Trimming took off 6 bases at V and 6 bases at J, with 11 bases between the two ends. Germline V gives CDR1 SGHTA, CDR2 FQGNSA.

The chain has TRBV6-1 and TRBJ2-7; D is ambiguous. Trimming cost V 2 bases and J 7 bases, with 18 bases left between them. Germline CDR1 MNHNS, CDR2 SASEGT. The CDR3 runs 15 residues. The CDR3 DNA follows: TGTGCCAGCAGTGAACGAGACTTAGGCCGTGGGGAGCAGTACTTC. This translates into CASSERDLGRGEQYF.

By proportion, this clone is medium-sized (0.01 to 0.1%). The genes are TRBV10-3 and TRBJ2-3; no clear D. The CDR3 sequence is 14 residues long. The V and J ends lost 3 bases and 1 base respectively, with 8 bases between them. Germline V gives CDR1 ENHRY, CDR2 SYGVKD. CDR3 amino acids: CAISDLRRTDTQYF. The CDR3 nucleotides are TGTGCCATCAGTGACCTAAGACGCACAGATACGCAGTATTTT.

This clone was picked up a small number of times. V and J are TRBV11-3 and TRBJ2-1; D is undetermined. V gave up 5 bases and J gave up 7 bases, with 24 bases separating them. The CDR3 is 17 residues long. CDR1 is SGHNT and CDR2 is YENEEA in the germline V gene. The CDR3 DNA follows: TGTGCCAGCAGCCAACTCCACAGCGCATCGGATAGGAATGAGCAGTTCTTC. This codes for CASSQLHSASDRNEQFF.

As to this clone: With only one base between it and a far larger clone, this is likely a read error. This chain uses TRBV11-2 with TRBJ1-2; D may be TRBD1 (5 bases). Germline CDR1 SGHAT, CDR2 FQNNGV. The CDR3 has 14 amino acids. This CDR3 reads CARSLAGVYYGYTF. CDR3 nucleotides: TGTGCCAGGAGCTTAGCGGGGGTTTACTATGGCTACACCTTC.

This clone was observed a single time. This sequence is one base from a far larger clone and is likely a read error. The genes are TRBV6-6 and TRBJ1-3, with D unresolved. CDR1 and CDR2 from the germline V gene are MNHNY and SVGAGI (reference sequence). This CDR3 comprises 14 residues. The germline V and J ends were trimmed by 8 bases and 4 bases, with 15 bases remaining between them. For the CDR3, the DNA is TGTGCCAGCTCCGGCCTTTATGCGGGAAACACCATATATTTT. This translates into CASSGLYAGNTIYF.

This clone was observed a few times. This chain joins TRBV11-3 and TRBJ1-4; the D gene is possibly TRBD1 (6 bases). The CDR3 is made up of 16 amino acids. V lost 5 bases and J lost 0, with 13 bases in between. Germline CDR1 SGHNT, CDR2 YENEEA. This CDR3 reads CASSPDRFATNEKLFF. In nucleotides, the CDR3 is TGTGCCAGCAGCCCCGACAGGTTCGCAACTAATGAAAAACTGTTTTTT.

This chain links TRBV28 with TRBJ2-3, with a weak D call TRBD1 (5 bases). The V end lost 9 bases, the J end lost 0 bases, and 25 bases lay between the germline ends. CDR1 and CDR2 from the germline V gene are MDHEN and SYDVKM. CDR3 length: 18 residues. The CDR3 coding sequence is TGTGCCAGTAGACCTTTGACAGAGTGGAGCCCTAGCACAGATACGCAGTATTTT. Protein: CASRPLTEWSPSTDTQYF.

This clone was seen only a few times. The chain is built from TRBV11-3 and TRBJ1-6; tentatively, D is TRBD1 (6 bases). Per the germline V gene, CDR1 is SGHNT and CDR2 is YENEEA. V gave up 5 bases and J gave up 4 bases, with 15 bases separating them. The length of the CDR3 is 16 residues. The CDR3, as DNA: TGTGCCAGCAGCCAAGCTCCGACAGGTTATAATTCACCCCTCCACTTT. Translating it yields CASSQAPTGYNSPLHF.

Relative to its sample, this clone is large. This same CDR3 is encoded by further DNA sequences in the sample. The chain recombines TRBV27 with TRBJ2-7, with 9 positions matching TRBD1. The germline CDR1 and CDR2 sequences are MNHEY and SMNVEV (reference sequence). This CDR3 is built from 15 residues. V lost 5 bases and J lost 5; bases outside the gene matches: 10. CDR3 in amino acids: CASSRPGTGFHEQYF. DNA for the CDR3: TGTGCCAGCAGTCGTCCCGGGACAGGGTTCCACGAGCAGTACTTC.

A remark on this clone: A far larger clone is a single base away, which makes a read error likely. V and J are TRBV9 and TRBJ1-2; D not certain. This CDR3 is 13 amino acids long. Germline values: CDR1 SGDLS, CDR2 YYNGEE. Trimming stripped 3 bases from V and 8 bases from J, with 14 bases between. The CDR3 DNA reads TGTGCCAGCAGCGGGGTACGGAGAGAGGGCTACACCTTC. The encoded protein is CASSGVRREGYTF.

This clone appeared a few times. The chain has TRBV4-3 and TRBJ2-5; D gene unclear. The J call may be incorrect, as the DNA end agrees better with TRBJ2-7. The germline gives CDR1 LGHNA, CDR2 YSLEER. The CDR3 runs to 13 residues. DNA for the CDR3: TGCGCCAGCAGCCCCGGGCCCTCCTACGAGCAGTACTTC. It translates to CASSPGPSYEQYF.

This clone was counted between two and nine times. This sequence joins TRBV7-2 and TRBJ2-5; D may be TRBD1 (6 bases). The V end lost 3 bases, the J end lost 5 bases, and 10 bases lay between the germline ends. The CDR3 loop spans 13 amino acids. Germline V gene lookup returns CDR1 SGHTA and CDR2 FQGNSA. For the CDR3, the DNA is TGTGCCAGCAGCTTTCGTAGGGGGGAGACCCAGTACTTC. Protein sequence: CASSFRRGETQYF.

This clone was observed a few times. The chain joins TRBV7-2 to TRBJ1-5, with 8 bases identical to TRBD1. The ends lost 6 bases at V and 7 bases at J; junction bases unmatched: 5. CDR3 size: 13 residues. Germline V CDR1 and CDR2: SGHTA, FQGNSA. Here the CDR3 DNA reads TGTGCCAGCAGTTCGACAGGGGTCCAGCCCCAGCATTTT. The encoded protein is CASSSTGVQPQHF.

By frequency in the sample, this clone is large. This rearrangement joins TRBV18 to TRBJ1-2; TRBD1 is a possible D gene (6 bases). Germline CDR1 reads KGHSH; CDR2 reads LQKENI. This CDR3 spans 18 amino acids. Trimming removed 2 bases from V and 8 bases from J, with 27 bases in between. In nucleotides, the CDR3 is TGTGCCAGCTCACCAACGATTGGATACAGGGAACGATCGGGCGGCTACACCTTC. This encodes CASSPTIGYRERSGGYTF.

The chain combines TRBV11-2 with TRBJ1-6; D possibly corresponds to TRBD1 (5 bases). V shed 5 bases and J shed 7 bases, with 15 bases lying between them. The CDR3 spans 15 residues. Germline values: CDR1 SGHAT, CDR2 FQNNGV. The CDR3 region is CASSPRRGWNSPLHF. Here the CDR3 DNA reads TGTGCCAGCAGCCCACGGCGGGGGTGGAATTCACCCCTCCACTTT. Supplemented by reference TRBV11-2 and TRBJ1-6, the full variable domain reads EAGVAQSPRYKIIEKRQSVAFWCNPISGHATLYWYQQILGQGPKLLIQFQNNGVVDDSQLPKDRFSAERLKGVDSTLKIQPAKLEDSAVYLCASSPRRGWNSPLHFGNGTRLTVT.

The chain uses TRBV6-5 and TRBJ2-7; D is unclear. This CDR3 spans 14 amino acids. Germline assignment: CDR1 MNHEY and CDR2 SVGAGI. The germline V and J ends were trimmed by 7 bases and 3 bases, with 16 bases remaining between them. CDR3 nucleotides: TGTGCCAGCAAAAAAAGGGCTCAAGACTACGAGCAGTACTTC. It is translated as CASKKRAQDYEQYF.

J is TRBJ2-2 and V is TRBV7-6, with 12 bases aligning to TRBD2. V dropped 7 bases and J dropped 2; count of bases not matched to a gene: 17. Looked up from germline, CDR1 is SGHVS and CDR2 is FNYEAQ. The CDR3 covers 20 residues. The CDR3 nucleotides read TGTGCCAGCATCCTATCCCTGCCTAGCGGGGGGGCGGCAAACACCGGGGAGCTGTTTTTT. Amino acids: CASILSLPSGGAANTGELFF.

In DNA form, the CDR3 reads TGCACCAGCAGGGGGGCAGGTTTGTGCACAAGTCGGGCCAACGTCCTGACTTTC. It translates to CTSRGAGLCTSRANVLTF. The V call is TRBV1, the J call TRBJ2-6; the tabulated D call, TRBD1, remains unverified against the DNA. TRBV1 corresponds to a pseudogene. The CDR3 sequence is 18 residues long.

Worth noting for this clone: A far larger clone lies a single base away; this is likely a read error. V is TRBV5-1 and J is TRBJ1-2; D gene unclear. The V and J ends lost 5 bases and 6 bases respectively, with 11 bases between them. The germline gives CDR1 SGHRS, CDR2 YFSETQ. The CDR3 covers 12 residues. The CDR3 DNA follows: TGCGCCAGCAGTGTAGGGCTCCATGGCTACACCTTC. Translation: CASSVGLHGYTF.

This clone came up a few times. J is TRBJ2-3 and V is TRBV5-8; D gene uncertain. Germline CDR1 and CDR2: SGHTS and YDEGEE. The V gene lost 4 bases and the J gene lost 6 bases, with 9 bases spanning the gap. This CDR3 comprises 12 residues. The CDR3 spells CASSPPADTQYF. The CDR3 nucleotides read TGTGCCAGCAGCCCGCCTGCGGATACGCAGTATTTT.